What follows are 17 T cell receptor beta chains derived from one specimen sequenced in a study of shared clonotypes between healthy human individuals. Sequenced by immunoSEQ multiplex PCR; TCRdb stores in-frame clones only, minus some. The table lists around 1.4 million clones, approximately 98.5% of them singletons. Material: naive CD4+ T cells sorted from blood. As for subset: CD45RA+ positively selected. These receptors were obtained from a man aged 25-45 years in good health.

J is TRBJ1-5 and V is TRBV6-4; no clear D gene. CDR1 MRHNA and CDR2 SNTAGT come from the germline V gene. Trimming cost V 4 bases and J 0 bases, with 25 bases left between them. The CDR3 has 20 amino acids. This CDR3 is CASSAKAFVRRPFSNQPQHF. The CDR3 DNA follows: TGTGCCAGCAGTGCTAAAGCGTTTGTCCGACGGCCCTTTAGCAATCAGCCCCAGCATTTT.

The chain uses TRBV28 and TRBJ1-2; D gene uncertain. The germline V and J ends were trimmed by 5 bases and 4 bases, with 17 bases remaining between them. Germline CDR1 is MDHEN and CDR2 is SYDVKM. The CDR3 contains 15 residues. The CDR3 sequence: CASSPTDLYFYGYTF. The CDR3 region has the DNA TGTGCCAGCAGTCCGACCGATCTGTATTTCTATGGCTACACCTTC.

This clone was detected only once. The chain links TRBV5-1 to TRBJ1-4; D is perhaps TRBD1 (6 bases). Deletions cut 0 bases from V and 0 bases from J, with 12 bases between. The CDR3 is 17 residues long. From germline, CDR1 is SGHRS and CDR2 YFSETQ. The CDR3 sequence: CASSLAGGNPTNEKLFF. The CDR3 DNA sequence: TGCGCCAGCAGCTTGGCCGGGGGCAATCCAACTAATGAAAAACTGTTTTTT.

This clone was picked up one time. The chain links TRBV25-1 to TRBJ1-4; D is unresolved. Germline CDR1 is MGHDK and CDR2 is SYGVNS. The CDR3 is 15 residues long. V was pared by 5 bases and J by 5 bases, with 15 bases between. The CDR3 nucleotides read TGTGCCAGCAGTACGTCCAGGTCGGACAATGAAAAACTGTTTTTT. It specifies CASSTSRSDNEKLFF. The full variable domain, in which reference TRBV25-1 and TRBJ1-4 provide the parts outside the CDR3, is EADIYQTPRYLVIGTGKKITLECSQTMGHDKMYWYQQDPGMELHLIHYSYGVNSTEKGDLSSESTVSRIRTEHFPLTLESARPSHTSQYLCASSTSRSDNEKLFFGSGTQLSVL.

This clone has only one observation. The rearrangement links TRBV23-1 to TRBJ2-7, with 7 nucleotides matching TRBD1. TRBV23-1 is sorted into the ORF group, with uncertain function. The CDR3 sequence is 14 residues long. J gave up 2 bases and V 7 bases, and 8 bases lay outside the gene matches. The CDR3 region is CASTLGQFPYEQYF. CDR3 in DNA: TGCGCCAGCACCCTGGGACAGTTCCCCTACGAGCAGTACTTC.

The V call is TRBV18, the J call TRBJ1-4; the D is unclear. The CDR3 has 15 amino acids. Germline-derived CDR1 and CDR2 are KGHSH and LQKENI. Trimming left V 6 bases short and J 0 bases short, with 11 bases between. The CDR3 region has the DNA TGTGCCAGCTCCTCGGAGCTAGCAACTAATGAAAAACTGTTTTTT. It encodes CASSSELATNEKLFF.

The chain uses TRBV4-3 and TRBJ1-2; no definite D call. The length of the CDR3 is 14 residues. V dropped 4 bases and J dropped 8 bases, with 17 bases sitting between them. The germline gives CDR1 LGHNA, CDR2 YSLEER. The CDR3 reads CASSRIRAAEGYTF. The CDR3 region has the DNA TGCGCCAGCAGCCGTATCCGGGCCGCTGAAGGCTACACCTTC.

There are a few counts of this clone. This chain connects TRBV5-1 to TRBJ2-7, with TRBD1 matching 9 bases. Germline V gene lookup returns CDR1 SGHRS and CDR2 YFSETQ. Germline trimming cut 5 bases from V and 5 bases from J; bases unmatched to any gene: 5. This CDR3 has 13 residues. The CDR3 DNA reads as TGCGCCAGCAGACGACAGGGGGTGGACGAGCAGTACTTC. Its translation is CASRRQGVDEQYF.

The gene calls are TRBV7-5 and TRBJ1-5; TRBD1, as called in the table, went unchecked against the DNA. TRBV7-5 corresponds to a pseudogene. This CDR3 is 12 amino acids long. CDR3: CAGQGRNQPQHF. The CDR3 DNA reads as TGTGCCGGCCAGGGTAGGAATCAGCCCCAGCATTTT.

The rearrangement uses TRBV18 and TRBJ1-3, with D uncertain. Trimming removed 2 bases at V and 0 bases at J, with 8 bases between. Per germline, CDR1 KGHSH and CDR2 LQKENI. The CDR3 has 15 residues. For the CDR3, the DNA is TGTGCCAGCTCACCAATTCCTAACTCTGGAAACACCATATATTTT. Translation gives CASSPIPNSGNTIYF. Variable domain in full (rest from reference TRBV18 and TRBJ1-3): NAGVMQNPRHLVRRRGQEARLRCSPMKGHSHVYWYRQLPEEGLKFMVYLQKENIIDESGMPKERFSAEFPKEGPSILRIQQVVRGDSAAYFCASSPIPNSGNTIYFGEGSWLTVV.

As to this clone: The sample carries other DNA sequences with the same CDR3. V usage is TRBV19 and J usage is TRBJ1-2; D is unresolved. In germline, CDR1 is LNHDA, CDR2 SQIVND (reference sequence). The ends were cut back, 3 bases at V and 3 bases at J, with 8 bases in the middle. CDR3 size: 13 residues. The DNA of the CDR3 is TGTGCCAGTAGTATCAACAGAGACTATGGCTACACCTTC. Translation gives CASSINRDYGYTF. Drawing the rest from reference TRBV19 and TRBJ1-2, the complete variable domain is DGGITQSPKYLFRKEGQNVTLSCEQNLNHDAMYWYRQDPGQGLRLIYYSQIVNDFQKGDIAEGYSVSREKKESFPLTVTSAQKNPTAFYLCASSINRDYGYTFGSGTRLTVV.

V is TRBV2 and J is TRBJ2-7; TRBD2 aligns across 7 bases. The length of the CDR3 is 14 residues. The J segment lost 2 bases and the V segment lost 3 bases, leaving 4 bases of the junction unmatched. Germline-derived CDR1 and CDR2 are SNHLY and FYNNEI. The CDR3 DNA reads as TGTGCCAGCAGTGAGACTAGCTACACCTACGAGCAGTACTTC. This gives the protein CASSETSYTYEQYF.

This clone was picked up one time. The V gene is TRBV5-6, the J gene TRBJ2-5; no firm D call. The V and J ends lost 0 bases and 4 bases respectively, with 10 bases between them. The CDR3 has 14 residues. Germline V CDR1 and CDR2: SGHDT, YYEEEE. Here the CDR3 DNA reads TGTGCCAGCAGCTTGGCCCACCTCGCAGAGACCCAGTACTTC. Its translation: CASSLAHLAETQYF.

The gene calls are TRBV2 and TRBJ1-4; no reliable D call. CDR1 and CDR2 (germline): SNHLY, FYNNEI. Trimming shortened V by 6 bases and J by 5 bases, and 10 bases separated the two germline ends. The CDR3 runs 13 residues. For the CDR3, the DNA is TGTGCCAGCAGGAGAGGACCAAATGAAAAACTGTTTTTT. Its translation: CASRRGPNEKLFF.

This chain connects TRBV2 to TRBJ2-3; possibly TRBD1 or TRBD2 for D (6 bases each). The CDR3 runs 12 residues. Per germline, CDR1 SNHLY and CDR2 FYNNEI. The V end was cut by 6 bases, the J end by 4 bases, with 8 bases between. The CDR3: CASREGADTQYF. CDR3 bases: TGTGCCAGCAGGGAGGGGGCAGATACGCAGTATTTT.

With regard to this clone: Other DNA sequences in the same sample also yield this CDR3. This chain links TRBV18 with TRBJ2-7; no clear D. CDR1 and CDR2 (germline): KGHSH, LQKENI. The CDR3 runs 12 residues. The ends were cut back, 1 base at V and 5 bases at J, with 6 bases in the middle. The CDR3, as DNA: TGTGCCAGCTCACCACTTGGGCACGAGCAGTACTTC. Its translation is CASSPLGHEQYF.

This chain uses TRBV7-2 with TRBJ2-7; TRBD2 agrees at 7 bases. V was pared by 5 bases and J by 0 bases, with 13 bases of the junction left unmatched. CDR1 and CDR2 from the germline V gene are SGHTA and FQGNSA. The CDR3 extends over 17 amino acids. CDR3: CASSGGPGGLYSYEQYF. The CDR3 coding sequence is TGTGCCAGCAGCGGTGGGCCTGGGGGACTATACTCCTACGAGCAGTACTTC.